The source of this T cell receptor beta chain is a study of T cell repertoires in cytomegalovirus infection (dated by TCRdb to between 2018 and 2020). About the study as a whole: Donor HLA type was relevant to the analysis, as public TCR beta signatures indicated carriage of CMV infection together with the matching HLA type. Broad study findings and their caveats: Carriers of CMV infection plus the relevant HLA type were discriminated by the cumulative frequency of public TCR beta family members in the study cohort and in an independent roughly 380-donor cohort. The ex vivo response was dominated by HLA-C-restricted CMV-specific TCR beta clonotypes, which also provided the single most frequent clonotype in two of eight donors.

Trimming takes 1 base off V and 6 bases off J; junction bases not matched to a gene: 8. The CDR3 has 14 amino acids, counting the end cysteine and phenylalanine. Only the CDR3 part of the read is kept: 42 bases, read in frame from the first base. CDR1 and CDR2, per the germline V gene (reference sequence), are DFQATT and SNEGSKA. TCRdb shows the sequencer as Illumina HiSeq 1500. TCRdb trimmed public reads at Q25 via fastp, called clones via MiXCR and kept in-frame beta chains. CDR3 protein sequences are deduplicated, and each keeps its most common genes and DNA. The sample table lists 300,000 or so distinct CDR3 sequences, approximately 8.9% of them with a count of one. 2% to 3% of the sample comes from the top ten. This clonotype was seen repeatedly, ten times or more. The antigen it recognizes is unknown. No per-base quality is available; no much larger clone lies one base away.

The source material was PBMCs. The receptor was isolated from a human donor in good health (CMV status not recorded). Some clones in this sample may be carry-over from other donors' samples. The sequence links TRBV20-1 to TRBJ2-7; 8 junctional bases match TRBD1. The CDR3 loop reads CSARGDRGKGEQYF. The nucleotide sequence is given as TGCAGTGCTAGAGGAGACAGGGGAAAGGGCGAGCAGTACTTC.